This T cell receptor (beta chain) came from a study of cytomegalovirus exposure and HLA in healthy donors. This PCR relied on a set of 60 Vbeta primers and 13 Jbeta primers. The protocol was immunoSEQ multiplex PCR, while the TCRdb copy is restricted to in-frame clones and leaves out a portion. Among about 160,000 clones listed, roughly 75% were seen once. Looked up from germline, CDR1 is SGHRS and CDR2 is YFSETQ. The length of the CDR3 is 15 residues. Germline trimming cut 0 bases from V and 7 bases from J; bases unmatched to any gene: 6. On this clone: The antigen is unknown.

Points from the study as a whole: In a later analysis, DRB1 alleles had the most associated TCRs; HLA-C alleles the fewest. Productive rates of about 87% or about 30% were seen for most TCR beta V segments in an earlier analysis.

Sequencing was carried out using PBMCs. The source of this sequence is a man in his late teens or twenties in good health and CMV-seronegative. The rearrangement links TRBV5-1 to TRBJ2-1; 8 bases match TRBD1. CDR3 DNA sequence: TGCGCCAGCAGCTTGGCGACAGGGGTAACGAATGAGCAGTTCTTC. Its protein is CASSLATGVTNEQFF.